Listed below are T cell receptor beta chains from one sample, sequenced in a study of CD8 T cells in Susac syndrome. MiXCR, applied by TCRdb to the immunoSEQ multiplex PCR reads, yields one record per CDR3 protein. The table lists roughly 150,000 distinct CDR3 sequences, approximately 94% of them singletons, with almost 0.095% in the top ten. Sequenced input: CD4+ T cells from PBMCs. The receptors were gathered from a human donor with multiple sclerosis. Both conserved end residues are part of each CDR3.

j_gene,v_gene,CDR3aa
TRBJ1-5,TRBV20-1,CSARDRQGRSQPQHF
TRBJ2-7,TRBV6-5,CASSSREGYEQYF
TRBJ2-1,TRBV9,CASSVEGLALNEQFF
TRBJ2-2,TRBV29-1,CCGSNTGELFF
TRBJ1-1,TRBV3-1,CASTCNPGEEMNTEAFF
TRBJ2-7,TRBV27,CASSLGTSGSESYEQYF
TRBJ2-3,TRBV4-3,CASSQTSGGTDTQYF
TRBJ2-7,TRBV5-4,CASSDQENRVYEQYF
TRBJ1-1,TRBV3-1,CASSPWGGANTEAFF
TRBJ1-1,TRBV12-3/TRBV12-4,CASSTTSEAFF
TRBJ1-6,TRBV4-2,CASSQENRDNSPLHF
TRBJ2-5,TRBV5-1,CASSFRPAGLETQYF
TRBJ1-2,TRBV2,CASSAVGRVNGYTF
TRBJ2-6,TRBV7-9,CASSPIRSGANVLTF
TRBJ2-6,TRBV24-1,CATSAQGKGANVLTF
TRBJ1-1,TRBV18,CASSADTEAFF
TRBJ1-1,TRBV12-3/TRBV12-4,CASSSTDRATEAFF
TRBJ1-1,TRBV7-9,CASSLGGVGTEAFF
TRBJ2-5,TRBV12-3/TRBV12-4,CASSLQVAETQYF
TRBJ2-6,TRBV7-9,CASPPGRGWSGANVLTF
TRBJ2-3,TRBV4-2,CASSPTGAGATDTQYF
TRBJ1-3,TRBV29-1,CSATGTGGFGNTIYF
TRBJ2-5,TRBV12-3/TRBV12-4,CASSFVREANIQETQYF
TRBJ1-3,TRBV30,CAWRGLAGNTIYF
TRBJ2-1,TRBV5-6,CASSLVAGEQFF
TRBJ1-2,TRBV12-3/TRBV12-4,CASSLGAARRGYTF
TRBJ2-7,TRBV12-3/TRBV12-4,CASSRPLDSHEQYF
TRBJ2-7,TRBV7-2,CASSPTGGPEQYF
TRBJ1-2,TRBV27,CASSLGYNYGYTF
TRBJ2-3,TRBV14,CASSQVRRADTQYF
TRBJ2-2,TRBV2,CASASQRPGLDLNGELFF
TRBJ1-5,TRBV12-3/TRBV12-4,CASSLVSGNNQPQHF
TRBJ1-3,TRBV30,CAWEYGRTGNTIYF
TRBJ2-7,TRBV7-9,CASSLEGSSYEQYF
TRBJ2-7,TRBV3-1,CASSQWEQTYEQYF
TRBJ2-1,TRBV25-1,CASSELATRGEQFF
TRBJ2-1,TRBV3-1,CASSPRLAGDYNEQFF
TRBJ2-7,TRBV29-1,CSVALDRIYEQYF
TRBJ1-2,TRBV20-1,CSARKQGPYGYTF
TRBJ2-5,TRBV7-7,CASSTHGDRDLQETQYF
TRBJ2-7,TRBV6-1,CASRPGGEVSYEQYF
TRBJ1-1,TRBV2,CADRGDAGTEAFF
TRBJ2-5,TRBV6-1,CATLAGGAQETQYF
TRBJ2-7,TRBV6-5,CASRKPTDYEQYF
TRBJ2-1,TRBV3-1,CASSRGTGDNEQFF
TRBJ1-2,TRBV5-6,CASSLPGQTFYGYTF
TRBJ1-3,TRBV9,CASSVEGAAGNTIYF
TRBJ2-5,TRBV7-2,CASAPAGGRETQYF
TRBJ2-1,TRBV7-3,CASSLTTSGRAGNEQFF
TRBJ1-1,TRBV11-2,CASSQNPLPTEAFF
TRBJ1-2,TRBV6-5,CASSYRLPQDYGYTF
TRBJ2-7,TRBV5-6,CASSWGSYEQYF
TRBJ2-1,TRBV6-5,CASSPPIPGVAPIF
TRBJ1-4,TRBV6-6,CASSEQVNNEKLFF